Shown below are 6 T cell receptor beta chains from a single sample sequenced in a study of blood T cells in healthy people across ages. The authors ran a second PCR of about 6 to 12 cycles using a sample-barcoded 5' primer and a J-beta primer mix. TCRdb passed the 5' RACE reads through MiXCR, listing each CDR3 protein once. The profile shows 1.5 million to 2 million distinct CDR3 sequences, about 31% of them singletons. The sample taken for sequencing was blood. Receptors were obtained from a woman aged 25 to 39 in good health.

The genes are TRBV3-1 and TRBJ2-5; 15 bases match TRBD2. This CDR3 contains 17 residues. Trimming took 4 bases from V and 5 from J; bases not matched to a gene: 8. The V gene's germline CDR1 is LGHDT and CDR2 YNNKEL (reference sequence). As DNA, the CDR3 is TGTGCCAGCAGCCTCCGGACTAGCGGGGGGGGTGGGGAGACCCAGTACTTC. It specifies CASSLRTSGGGGETQYF.

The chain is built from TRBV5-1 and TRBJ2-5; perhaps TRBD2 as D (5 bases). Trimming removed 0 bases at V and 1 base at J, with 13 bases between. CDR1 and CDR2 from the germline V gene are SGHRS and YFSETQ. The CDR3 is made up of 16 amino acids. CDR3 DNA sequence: TGCGCCAGCAGCTTGGGAAGCGGATCGTTCCAAGAGACCCAGTACTTC. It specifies CASSLGSGSFQETQYF.

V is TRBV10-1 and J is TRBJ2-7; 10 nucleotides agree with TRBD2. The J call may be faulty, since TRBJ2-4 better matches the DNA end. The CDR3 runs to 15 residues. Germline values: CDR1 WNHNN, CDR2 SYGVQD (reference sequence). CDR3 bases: TGCGCCAGCAGTGTCGGGCTAGCGGGAGTTGACATTCAGTACTTC. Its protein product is CASSVGLAGVDIQYF.

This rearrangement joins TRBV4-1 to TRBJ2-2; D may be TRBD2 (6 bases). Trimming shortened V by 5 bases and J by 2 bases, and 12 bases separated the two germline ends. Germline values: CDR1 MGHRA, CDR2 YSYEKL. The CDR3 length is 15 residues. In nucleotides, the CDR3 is TGCGCCAGCAGCAACCAGCGGGCCAACACCGGGGAGCTGTTTTTT. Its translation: CASSNQRANTGELFF.

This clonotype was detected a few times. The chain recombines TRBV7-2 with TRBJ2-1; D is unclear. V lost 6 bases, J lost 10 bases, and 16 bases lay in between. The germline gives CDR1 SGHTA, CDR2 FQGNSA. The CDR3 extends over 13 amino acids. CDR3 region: CASRPSRRTEQFF. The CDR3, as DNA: TGTGCCAGCAGGCCTTCCCGCAGGACGGAGCAGTTCTTC.

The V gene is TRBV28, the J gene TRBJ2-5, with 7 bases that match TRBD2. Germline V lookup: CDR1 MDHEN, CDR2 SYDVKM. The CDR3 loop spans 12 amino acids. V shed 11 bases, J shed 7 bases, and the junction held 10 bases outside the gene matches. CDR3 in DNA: TGTGCCGCATGGGGGGGTGTGGGGACCCAGTACTTC. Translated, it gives CAAWGGVGTQYF.